The sequence of this T cell receptor (beta chain) was determined in a study of T cell repertoires and HLA-DP antigens. Study information: In vitro CD4+ alloreactivity was against HeLa-presented HLA-DP. Study results and caveats: Against both alloantigens, CD137+ clonality was similar, about 0.39. Antigen presentation used HeLa cells, with total CD4+ cells responding.

Libraries were prepared by immunoSEQ multiplex PCR; TCRdb keeps only in-frame clonotypes and omits some of them. The sample has about 73,000 clones, about 82% seen once; the top ten hold roughly 1.5%. This clone was seen more than once but under ten times. What it recognizes is unknown. Sequenced material: CD4+ T cells from PBMCs. This TCR came from a man in his sixties in good health and CMV-seronegative.

The CDR3: CASSLGLNNEQFF. The CDR3 region has the DNA TGTGCCAGCAGCCTCGGACTAAACAATGAGCAGTTCTTC. This chain uses TRBV7-3 with TRBJ2-1, with D possibly TRBD2 on 6 matching bases. With 5 bases removed from V and 5 bases from J, the gap between germline ends came to 10 bases. The CDR3 is 13 residues long. Per germline, CDR1 SGHTA and CDR2 FQGTGA.